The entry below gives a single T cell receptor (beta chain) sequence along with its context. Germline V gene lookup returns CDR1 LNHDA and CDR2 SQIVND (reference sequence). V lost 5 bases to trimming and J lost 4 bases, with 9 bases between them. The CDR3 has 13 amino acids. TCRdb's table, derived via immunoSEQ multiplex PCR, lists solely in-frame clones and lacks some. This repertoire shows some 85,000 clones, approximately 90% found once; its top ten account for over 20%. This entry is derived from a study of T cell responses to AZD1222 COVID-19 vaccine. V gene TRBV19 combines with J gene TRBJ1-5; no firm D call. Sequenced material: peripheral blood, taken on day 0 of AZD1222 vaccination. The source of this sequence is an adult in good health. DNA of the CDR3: TGTGCCAGTAGTCGGACGCAGAATCAGCCCCAGCATTTT. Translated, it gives CASSRTQNQPQHF.